These T cell receptor beta chains were read from a single sample in a study of control samples from healthy donors and cancer patients. The data were produced by immunoSEQ multiplex PCR, yet TCRdb's version contains in-frame clones alone and is incomplete. The sample has fewer than 150,000 clones, around 93% seen once; the top ten hold roughly 8.8%. Sequenced sample: blood. The receptors originated from a young man in good health. CDR3s include the opening cysteine and the closing phenylalanine or tryptophan.

v_gene	CDR3aa
TRBV10-3	CAISDPGQGLATEAFF
TRBV6-5	CASSYSLEERDEKLFF
TRBV3-1/TRBV3-2	CASSHTGTGGFGGYTF
TRBV10-1	CASSEFRDRGYNEQFF
TRBV6-5	CASSSPGTGNTEAFF
TRBV6-1	CASSEVWGSYEQYF
TRBV19	CASSYTMNTEAFF
TRBV19	CASSIGAQGDTEAFF
TRBV9	CASSVFSSGPRDTQYF
TRBV4-1	CASSHQPQGARRETQYF
TRBV21-1	CASSKAGETKTFF
TRBV5-4	CAIPDRHFQETQYF
TRBV6-5	CASNAHFSSGNTIYF
TRBV10-3	CAIRQAGEAFF
TRBV7-9	CASSSELGRANTIYF
TRBV25-1	CASSDQTPTNEKLFF
TRBV6-5	CASTGGQAVEKLFF
TRBV5-6	CASSLWGSFWFF
TRBV6-2/TRBV6-3	CASSYGRMGPYEQYF
TRBV10-1	CASSEQGYTDTQYF
TRBV30	CAWSAGTTETQYF
TRBV5-6	CASSLVFNSPLHF
TRBV21-1	CASSLTREGLNPNSNQPQHF
TRBV5-1	CASSLETLSRDGSYEQYF
TRBV30	CAWSYGLAGEQFF
TRBV7-9	CASSLTGNQPQHF
TRBV5-4	CASSLAASAEQYF
TRBV6-5	CASSQFAEAFF
TRBV2	CASSGLAGQETQYF
TRBV15	CATSRDLLAVTDTQYF
TRBV9	CASSVQGRGATGELFF
TRBV5-6	CASSRGRSYEQYF
TRBV11-2	CASSPYQETQYF
TRBV7-2	CASSFTAGYSYEQYF
TRBV30	CAWSRLAATEAFF
TRBV11-2	CASSSTPGQNNEQFF